This T cell receptor (beta chain) was captured by sequencing in a study of T cells in Graves' hyperthyroidism and ophthalmopathy. The overall study: Pretreatment peripheral blood was obtained at initial diagnosis.

Amplified regions were TCR beta CDR3 sequences from RNA transcripts. The TCR CDR3 was amplified in a first-round RT-PCR using the HTBI primer set. Using its own MiXCR run on the multiplex PCR reads, TCRdb lists one record per CDR3 protein. The repertoire holds 500,000 to 750,000 distinct CDR3 sequences, with around 14% as singletons. This clonotype was observed many times. Its specificity is not known. General study points: Ophthalmopathy was identified by the model a median about 6.8 months ahead of onset.

This CDR3 has 15 residues. The junction had 2 bases not matched to a gene; V was cut back by 3 bases and J by 5 bases. Germline V gene sequence: CDR1 SGHTA, CDR2 FQGNSA. If no ophthalmopathy progression occurred within 18 months, Graves' hyperthyroidism was stable. This sequence was found in a woman aged 30 to 39 with Graves' hyperthyroidism. The chain recombines TRBV7-2 with TRBJ1-6; 9 nucleotides match TRBD1. The specimen sequenced was blood. The CDR3 sequence: CASSLRDRDNSPLHF. CDR3 bases: TGTGCCAGCAGCTTGCGGGACAGGGATAATTCACCCCTCCACTTT.